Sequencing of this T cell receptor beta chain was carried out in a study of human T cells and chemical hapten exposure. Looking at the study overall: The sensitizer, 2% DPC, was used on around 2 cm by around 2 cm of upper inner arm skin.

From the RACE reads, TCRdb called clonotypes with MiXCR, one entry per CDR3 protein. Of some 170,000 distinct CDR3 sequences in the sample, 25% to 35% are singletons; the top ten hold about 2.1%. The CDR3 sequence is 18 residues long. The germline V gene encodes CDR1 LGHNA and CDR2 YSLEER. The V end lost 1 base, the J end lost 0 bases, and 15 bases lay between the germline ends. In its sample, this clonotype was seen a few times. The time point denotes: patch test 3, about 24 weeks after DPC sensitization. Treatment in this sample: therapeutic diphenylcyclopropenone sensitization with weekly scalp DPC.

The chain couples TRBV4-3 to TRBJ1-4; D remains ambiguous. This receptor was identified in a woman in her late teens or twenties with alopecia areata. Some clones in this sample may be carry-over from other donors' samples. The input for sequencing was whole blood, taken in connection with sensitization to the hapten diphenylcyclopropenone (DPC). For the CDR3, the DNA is TGCGCCAGCAGCCAAGTGAGAAGCAGACTTGCAACTAATGAAAAACTGTTTTTT. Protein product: CASSQVRSRLATNEKLFF.